The clone carrying this TCR beta chain was seen a handful of times. The antigen is undetermined. TCRdb reprocessed the 5' RACE reads with MiXCR, giving one entry per CDR3 protein. The sample consists of some 90,000 distinct CDR3 sequences, 27% of them appearing once. This sample is part of a study of CD8 T cells in ankylosing spondylitis. Study-wide points: Matched ankylosing spondylitis synovial fluid reportedly contained a significantly enriched population of disease-linked clones.

Germline CDR1 is ENHRY and CDR2 is SYGVKD. The V gene end was trimmed by 10 bases and the J gene end by 9 bases; junction bases not matched to a gene: 22. The CDR3 extends over 16 amino acids. Sequencing was done on a sample of blood, either unsorted or a sorted T cell fraction (not recorded which). The chain has TRBV10-3 and TRBJ1-1, with 8 bases that match TRBD1. The sequence derives from a male donor with ankylosing spondylitis or in good health (not recorded which). CDR3 protein: CATRGDIGTGLQKAFF. CDR3 DNA sequence: TGTGCCACCAGAGGCGACATAGGGACAGGCTTACAGAAAGCTTTCTTT.